This T cell receptor beta chain was captured in a study of cytomegalovirus exposure and HLA in healthy donors. Overall study: Later, an analysis reported that the approximately 120 validation repertoires had used the same platform as the approximately 600 first-cohort repertoires.

Sequencing used immunoSEQ multiplex PCR; TCRdb keeps in-frame clones, though not all of them. The sample lists approximately 97,000 clones; approximately 94% were seen once. V was pared by 2 bases and J by 8 bases, with 12 bases between. This CDR3 is built from 13 residues. Germline CDR1 SNHLY, CDR2 FYNNEI. The receptor was isolated from a woman under 30 in good health and CMV-seronegative. Sequenced input: PBMCs. The chain couples TRBV2 to TRBJ1-1; D is unresolved. Written as DNA, the CDR3 is TGTGCCAGCAGTGAACAGTTAACCGGGGAAGCTTTCTTT. It specifies CASSEQLTGEAFF. Together with reference TRBV2 and TRBJ1-1, the CDR3 gives the full variable domain: EPEVTQTPSHQVTQMGQEVILRCVPISNHLYFYWYRQILGQKVEFLVSFYNNEISEKSEIFDDQFSVERPDGSNFTLKIRSTKLEDSAMYFCASSEQLTGEAFFGQGTRLTVV.